Presented here are 27 T cell receptor beta chains from one specimen sequenced in a study of T-cell memory formation after mild COVID-19. Each CDR3 protein is one row after TCRdb ran MiXCR on the 5' RACE reads. Of 250,000 to 350,000 distinct CDR3 sequences listed, 15% to 20% are singletons. The specimen sequenced was PBMCs or a T cell subset sorted from them (not recorded which). Every receptor here comes from a man younger than 35 who had mild COVID-19 (a few samples of this study predate the infection). Cell type and time point are not known.

This clonotype was counted only a few times. The chain carries TRBV4-1 and TRBJ2-1; 10 nucleotides line up with TRBD2. CDR1 MGHRA and CDR2 YSYEKL come from the germline V gene. After removal of 3 bases from V and 7 bases from J, the junction contained 9 bases not matched to a gene. The CDR3 consists of 16 residues. The DNA for the CDR3 is TGCGCCAGCAGCCAGGAGCCGGGACTAGCGAGTAATGAGCAGTTCTTC. It specifies CASSQEPGLASNEQFF.

The chain is built from TRBV6-5 and TRBJ2-3; D may be TRBD1 or TRBD2 (5 bases each). Trimming pared 2 bases from V and 5 bases from J, leaving 11 bases between. CDR1 and CDR2 from the germline V gene are MNHEY and SVGAGI. CDR3 size: 14 residues. Here the CDR3 DNA reads TGTGCCAGCAGTTACGGGGGTCGGGGAGATACGCAGTATTTT. Its translation is CASSYGGRGDTQYF.

The gene calls are TRBV5-4 and TRBJ2-1; TRBD2 agrees at 7 bases. The V gene end was trimmed by 9 bases and the J gene end by 0 bases; junction bases not matched to a gene: 3. The CDR3 runs 13 residues. Germline CDR1 SGHNT, CDR2 YYREEE (reference sequence). In DNA form, the CDR3 reads TGTGCCACGGGACTACCCTCCTACAATGAGCAGTTCTTC. Translating gives CATGLPSYNEQFF.

The rearrangement joins TRBV5-1 to TRBJ2-7; TRBD1 matches 7 bases. With V trimmed by 4 bases and J by 3 bases, 7 bases remained unmatched. Germline values: CDR1 SGHRS, CDR2 YFSETQ. This CDR3 has 14 amino acids. CDR3 in amino acids: CASSPTGVRYEQYF. The CDR3 bases are TGCGCCAGCAGCCCTACAGGGGTCCGCTACGAGCAGTACTTC.

This clonotype has just a few counts. The genes are TRBV7-3 and TRBJ1-6; D gene uncertain. Trimming cost V 6 bases and J 6 bases, with 6 bases left between them. CDR3 length: 12 amino acids. The germline CDR1 and CDR2 sequences are SGHTA and FQGTGA. CDR3 protein: CASRNRNSPLHF. CDR3 in DNA: TGTGCCAGCAGGAACCGTAATTCACCCCTCCACTTT.

This clonotype was observed a handful of times. The CDR3 region has the DNA TGTGCCAGCAGTTACTCTAAGCGGGGGGGTAGGAATGAGCAGTTCTTC. It yields the protein CASSYSKRGGRNEQFF. This chain uses TRBV6-5 with TRBJ2-1, with 10 bases that match TRBD2. The CDR3 length is 16 residues. J lost 7 bases, V lost 0 bases, and 6 bases had no gene match. Germline assignment: CDR1 MNHEY and CDR2 SVGAGI.

This chain links TRBV6-6 with TRBJ1-6; perhaps TRBD1 as D (5 bases). CDR1 and CDR2 (germline): MNHNY, SVGAGI (reference sequence). The CDR3 runs 16 residues. Trimming pared 7 bases from V and 7 bases from J, leaving 20 bases between. The CDR3, as DNA: TGTGCCAGCAACTCCCCAGGGTCCGGAATAAATTCACCCCTCCACTTT. It encodes CASNSPGSGINSPLHF.

CDR3 sequence reads: CASSYSRGNGYTF. In nucleotides, the CDR3 is TGTGCCAGCAGTTACTCCAGGGGTAATGGCTACACCTTC. The J gene is TRBJ1-2, the V gene TRBV6-2 or TRBV6-3; D might be TRBD1 (6 bases). Trimming cost V 0 bases and J 6 bases, with 8 bases left between them. This CDR3 is built from 13 residues. The germline V gene has CDR1 MNHEY and CDR2 SVGEGT.

The V call is TRBV5-1, the J call TRBJ2-1; TRBD2 matches 8 bases. Looked up from germline, CDR1 is SGHRS and CDR2 is YFSETQ. CDR3 size: 14 residues. V lost 3 bases to trimming and J lost 8 bases; unmatched junction nucleotides: 7. CDR3 nucleotide sequence: TGCGCCAGCAGCTCGCGGGGGGAAGAGGATGAGCAGTTCTTC. The encoded protein is CASSSRGEEDEQFF.

This clonotype has more than one count but fewer than ten. The chain links TRBV12-3 or TRBV12-4 to TRBJ1-6; D is unclear. The CDR3 is 17 residues long. V was clipped by 5 bases and J by 0 bases, with 14 bases between them. The CDR3 here is CASSQRPGSSYNSPLHF. The CDR3 DNA reads TGTGCCAGCAGTCAAAGACCAGGTTCCTCCTATAATTCACCCCTCCACTTT.

CDR3 in amino acids: CASSPDSYTEAFF. The CDR3 DNA is TGTGCCAGCAGTCCAGACAGTTACACTGAAGCTTTCTTT. This sequence joins TRBV6-2 or TRBV6-3 and TRBJ1-1; a weak D match, TRBD1 (5 bases). The V gene lost 5 bases and the J gene lost 3 bases, with 10 bases spanning the gap. The CDR3 is made up of 13 amino acids. The germline V gene encodes CDR1 MNHEY and CDR2 SVGEGT.

In its sample, this clonotype was seen a few times. J is TRBJ2-1 and V is TRBV12-3 or TRBV12-4; 11 bases fit TRBD2. The junction had 7 bases not matched to a gene; V was cut back by 6 bases and J by 0 bases. The CDR3 runs to 17 residues. In DNA, the CDR3 is TGTGCCAGCAGGAAGCTAGCGGGGGGCTCCTCCTACAATGAGCAGTTCTTC. Residues: CASRKLAGGSSYNEQFF.

This clonotype was counted only a few times. The gene calls are TRBV20-1 and TRBJ1-1; 8 bases line up with TRBD1. There are 14 residues in the CDR3. From germline, CDR1 is DFQATT and CDR2 SNEGSKA (reference sequence). The V segment lost 1 base and the J segment 3 bases; nucleotides outside the gene matches: 4. The CDR3 sequence is CSARGRQGYTEAFF. CDR3 bases: TGCAGTGCTAGAGGCCGACAGGGGTACACTGAAGCTTTCTTT.

The V and J genes are TRBV7-2 and TRBJ1-2; D call uncertain. Germline loops: CDR1 SGHTA, CDR2 FQGNSA. The CDR3 length is 17 residues. Trimming stripped 4 bases from V and 3 bases from J, with 21 bases between. Written as DNA, the CDR3 is TGTGCCAGCAGCTCCTCGGGATGGTCTTGGGGAGACTATGGCTACACCTTC. It encodes CASSSSGWSWGDYGYTF.

The J gene is TRBJ2-6, the V gene TRBV14, with TRBD2 identical over 7 bases. The V segment lost 4 bases and the J segment 3 bases; nucleotides outside the gene matches: 6. This CDR3 region has 16 residues. The germline V gene has CDR1 SGHDN and CDR2 FVKESK. For the CDR3, the DNA is TGTGCCAGCAGCCCGGGGACTACCGGTGGGGCCAACGTCCTGACTTTC. Protein: CASSPGTTGGANVLTF.

The chain couples TRBV4-3 to TRBJ1-2, with D unresolved. CDR1 and CDR2 from the germline V gene are LGHNA and YSLEER. The CDR3 is made up of 14 amino acids. Trimming took 0 bases from V and 9 from J, leaving 14 bases between them. CDR3 protein: CASSQEQAAGSYTF. The DNA of the CDR3 is TGCGCCAGCAGCCAAGAACAAGCCGCGGGTAGCTACACCTTC.

The rearrangement uses TRBV5-1 and TRBJ2-7; D is undetermined. This CDR3 comprises 14 residues. V lost 1 base and J lost 4, with 12 bases in between. CDR1 is SGHRS, CDR2 YFSETQ, per germline. In DNA, the CDR3 is TGCGCCAGCAGCTTGTCCCCCTCCCGGTACGAGCAGTACGTC. It yields the protein CASSLSPSRYEQYV.

The chain uses TRBV6-1 and TRBJ1-5; D not resolved. Germline CDR1 and CDR2: MNHNS and SASEGT. Trimming pared 9 bases from V and 1 base from J, leaving 7 bases between. There are 12 residues in the CDR3. The CDR3 reads CASRWSNQPQHF. The CDR3 nucleotides read TGTGCCAGTCGGTGGAGCAATCAGCCCCAGCATTTT.

In its sample, this clonotype was seen a few times. The V and J genes are TRBV4-2 and TRBJ2-3; TRBD2 matches at 9 bases. The CDR3 loop spans 17 amino acids. Per germline, CDR1 LGHNA and CDR2 YNFKEQ. The trim removed 0 bases at V and 7 bases at J, leaving 11 bases unmatched. CDR3 residues: CASSQERGGGAFNTQYF. CDR3 coding DNA: TGTGCCAGCAGCCAAGAAAGGGGCGGGGGGGCCTTTAATACGCAGTATTTT.

The V call is TRBV4-3, the J call TRBJ1-1; D is uncertain. The germline V gene has CDR1 LGHNA and CDR2 YSLEER. The V end was cut by 0 bases, the J end by 0 bases, with 5 bases between. This CDR3 region has 14 residues. The CDR3 is CASSQERMNTEAFF. As DNA, the CDR3 is TGCGCCAGCAGCCAAGAGAGAATGAACACTGAAGCTTTCTTT.

The CDR3 sequence is CATSQSNQPQHF. The CDR3 region has the DNA TGTGCCACCAGTCAGAGCAATCAGCCCCAGCATTTT. The chain links TRBV24-1 to TRBJ1-5; D ambiguous. Between the trimmed V and J ends, which lost 6 bases and 1 base, there was a span of 3 bases. The length of the CDR3 is 12 residues. Germline V gene sequence: CDR1 KGHDR, CDR2 SFDVKD.

This clonotype was observed a handful of times. V usage is TRBV6-5 and J usage is TRBJ2-1, with TRBD2 matching 8 bases. J lost 4 bases, V lost 6 bases, and 2 bases had no gene match. The CDR3 has 13 residues. The germline V gene encodes CDR1 MNHEY and CDR2 SVGAGI. CDR3 coding DNA: TGTGCCAGCAGGACTAGCGAGTACAATGAGCAGTTCTTC. The encoded protein is CASRTSEYNEQFF.

The chain joins TRBV7-6 to TRBJ2-2; possible D gene TRBD1, 5 bases. CDR3 length: 15 amino acids. V shed 1 base and J shed 4 bases, with 10 bases lying between them. Germline lookup yields CDR1 SGHVS and CDR2 FNYEAQ. In DNA, the CDR3 is TGTGCCAGCAGCTTAGTGACAGCCGTCACCGGGGAGCTGTTTTTT. It is translated as CASSLVTAVTGELFF. The whole variable domain, filled in from reference TRBV7-6 and TRBJ2-2, reads GAGVSQSPRYKVTKRGQDVALRCDPISGHVSLYWYRQALGQGPEFLTYFNYEAQQDKSGLPNDRFSAERPEGSISTLTIQRTEQRDSAMYRCASSLVTAVTGELFFGEGSRLTVL.

The chain couples TRBV5-1 to TRBJ2-3, with a possible D match to TRBD2 (6 bases). This CDR3 region has 14 residues. V lost 3 bases, J lost 3 bases, and 11 bases lay in between. CDR1 is SGHRS and CDR2 is YFSETQ in the germline V gene. For the CDR3, the DNA is TGCGCCAGCAGCTCCGGGGAGGTTACAGATACGCAGTATTTT. This gives the protein CASSSGEVTDTQYF.

This clonotype was observed many times. The chain links TRBV7-9 to TRBJ2-7; no firm D call. Germline CDR1 SEHNR, CDR2 FQNEAQ (reference sequence). The ends were cut back, 3 bases at V and 5 bases at J, with 5 bases in the middle. This CDR3 has 11 amino acids. Written as DNA, the CDR3 is TGTGCCAGCAGCTTCTTGGACGAGCAGTACTTC. Translated: CASSFLDEQYF. The whole variable domain, remainder taken from reference TRBV7-9 and TRBJ2-7, is DTGVSQNPRHKITKRGQNVTFRCDPISEHNRLYWYRQTLGQGPEFLTYFQNEAQLEKSRLLSDRFSAERPKGSFSTLEIQRTEQGDSAMYLCASSFLDEQYFGPGTRLTVT.

This clonotype turned up a few times. The rearrangement uses TRBV7-9 and TRBJ1-6; D call uncertain. Trimming took 3 bases from V and 8 from J, leaving 11 bases between them. The germline CDR1 and CDR2 sequences are SEHNR and FQNEAQ (reference sequence). The CDR3 consists of 14 residues. CDR3 in DNA: TGTGCCAGCAGCTTGGGAGACGGAGATTCACCCCTCCACTTT. Protein product: CASSLGDGDSPLHF.

In this sample, this clonotype turned up a few times. Written as DNA, the CDR3 is TGTGCCAGCAGCTTAGGAGGACAGGCACGACAGCCCCAGCATTTT. Its translation: CASSLGGQARQPQHF. This chain joins TRBV7-2 and TRBJ1-5; 7 nucleotides line up with TRBD1. Trimming at V came to 1 base and at J to 7 bases, leaving 7 bases not matched to a gene. Germline V gives CDR1 SGHTA, CDR2 FQGNSA. This CDR3 is 15 amino acids long.